Below are 2 T cell receptor beta chains sequenced from a single sample in a study of shared clonotypes between healthy human individuals. Measured with immunoSEQ multiplex PCR; TCRdb has only the in-frame clones, and not every one. The sample lists 2 million to 2.5 million clones; less than 95% were seen once. Sequencing was performed on naive CD4+ T cells from PBMCs. Sample subset: CD45RA+ positively selected. Receptors originate from a man between 18 and 35 years old in good health. Some clones in this sample may be carry-over from other donors' samples.

V usage is TRBV29-1 and J usage is TRBJ2-7; tentative D call: TRBD1 (6 bases). The CDR3 has 14 residues. The V end lost 5 bases, the J end lost 0 bases, and 14 bases lay between the germline ends. Germline CDR1 SQVTM, CDR2 ANQGSEA. In DNA form, the CDR3 reads TGCAGCGTTACGACAGGAGCCAGCTCCTACGAGCAGTACTTC. This gives the protein CSVTTGASSYEQYF.

The rearrangement links TRBV2 to TRBJ2-3; D is unresolved. Germline V gene lookup returns CDR1 SNHLY and CDR2 FYNNEI. This CDR3 has 14 amino acids. Trimming stripped 7 bases from V and 4 bases from J, with 15 bases between. The CDR3 spells CASNLFGRSDTQYF. CDR3 coding DNA: TGTGCCAGCAATTTATTTGGGCGGTCAGATACGCAGTATTTT. Full variable domain (rest looked up from reference TRBV2 and TRBJ2-3): EPEVTQTPSHQVTQMGQEVILRCVPISNHLYFYWYRQILGQKVEFLVSFYNNEISEKSEIFDDQFSVERPDGSNFTLKIRSTKLEDSAMYFCASNLFGRSDTQYFGPGTRLTVL.